This is a list of T cell receptor beta chains from one sample in a study of blood T cell repertoires in COVID-19. Produced via immunoSEQ multiplex PCR; TCRdb's table is partial and in-frame only. Of a few hundred thousand clones listed, about nine tenths are singletons. The sample consisted of peripheral blood. The receptors were sampled from a man in his fifties with acute or convalescent COVID-19. The CDR3 runs from the conserved cysteine through the conserved F or W. D genes are given only for firm matches. Where a row states a size, it is once, few, many or the class of an expanded clone; other rows omit it.

>-|TRBV27|TRBJ1-5|-
CASSPYREFIFLQPQHF
TGTGCCAGCAGTCCCTACCGGGAATTTATTTTTCTTCAGCCCCAGCATTTT
>medium-sized|TRBV6-6|TRBJ1-2|-
CASSRDNYGYTF
TGTGCCAGCAGCAGGGATAACTATGGCTACACCTTC
>once|TRBV6-6|TRBJ1-1|-
CASSYPRRGTEAFF
TGTGCCAGCAGTTACCCCCGTCGGGGCACTGAAGCTTTCTTT
>-|TRBV12-5|TRBJ1-2|-
CASGSDRSYGYTF
TGTGCTAGTGGTTCTGACAGGTCCTATGGCTACACCTTC
>-|TRBV4-1|TRBJ1-5|-
CASSPFTDSQGQPQHF
TGCGCCAGCAGCCCGTTCACAGACAGCCAAGGTCAGCCCCAGCATTTT
>-|TRBV18|TRBJ1-2|-
CASSPAAISNYGYTF
TGTGCCAGCTCACCAGCAGCGATTTCTAACTATGGCTACACCTTC
>-|TRBV6-5|TRBJ1-1|TRBD1
CASSTGVNTEAFF
TGTGCCAGCAGCACAGGGGTAAACACTGAAGCTTTCTTT
>-|TRBV7-7|TRBJ1-6|TRBD1
CASSQGQYNSPLHF
TGTGCCAGCAGCCAGGGACAGTATAATTCACCCCTCCACTTT
>-|TRBV2|TRBJ1-5|TRBD1
CASSADRGLWNQPQHF
TGTGCCAGCAGTGCTGACAGGGGGCTTTGGAATCAGCCCCAGCATTTT
>-|TRBV6-5|TRBJ1-3|-
CASSFGQFGNTIYF
TGTGCCAGCAGTTTTGGGCAGTTTGGAAACACCATATATTTT
>once|TRBV5-5|TRBJ2-3|-
CASSSGTSASTDTQYF
TGTGCCAGCAGCTCCGGGACAAGCGCTAGCACAGATACGCAGTATTTT
>-|TRBV7-6|TRBJ1-1|-
CATTMNTEAFF
TGTGCCACAACAATGAACACTGAAGCTTTCTTT
>-|TRBV6-6|TRBJ1-1|TRBD1
CASSKPGGVNTEAFF
TGTGCCAGCAGTAAACCAGGGGGCGTGAACACTGAAGCTTTCTTT
>-|TRBV12-3/TRBV12-4|TRBJ1-5|-
CASTGQLNQPQHF
TGTGCCAGCACCGGACAGCTAAATCAGCCCCAGCATTTT
>-|TRBV7-3|TRBJ2-6|-
CASSLNRQAGANVLTF
TGTGCCAGCAGCTTAAACCGACAGGCTGGGGCCAACGTCCTGACTTTC
>-|TRBV7-3|TRBJ2-3|TRBD2
CASSPPGLAGTDTQYF
TGTGCCAGCAGCCCCCCGGGACTAGCGGGGACAGATACGCAGTATTTT
>many|TRBV27|TRBJ2-2|TRBD1
CASSPWTGWGELFF
TGTGCCAGCAGTCCCTGGACAGGGTGGGGGGAGCTGTTTTTT